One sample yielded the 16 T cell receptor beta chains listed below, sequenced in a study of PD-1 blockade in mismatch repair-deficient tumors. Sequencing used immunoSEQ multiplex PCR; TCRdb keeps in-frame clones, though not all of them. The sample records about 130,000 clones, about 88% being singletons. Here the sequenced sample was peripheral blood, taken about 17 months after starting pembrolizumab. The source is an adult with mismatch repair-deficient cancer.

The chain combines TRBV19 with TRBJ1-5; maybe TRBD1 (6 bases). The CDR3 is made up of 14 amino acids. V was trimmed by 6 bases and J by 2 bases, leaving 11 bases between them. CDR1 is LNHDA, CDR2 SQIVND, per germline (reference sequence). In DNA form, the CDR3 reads TGTGCCAGTAGGTTCGCAGGGGGCAATCAGCCCCAGCATTTT. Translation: CASRFAGGNQPQHF.

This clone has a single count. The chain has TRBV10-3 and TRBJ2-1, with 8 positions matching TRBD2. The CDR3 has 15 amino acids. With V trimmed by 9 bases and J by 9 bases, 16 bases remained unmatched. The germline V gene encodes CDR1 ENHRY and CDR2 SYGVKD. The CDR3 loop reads CAMRKGLGYYGEQFF. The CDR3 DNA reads TGTGCCATGAGAAAGGGACTAGGGTATTATGGTGAGCAGTTCTTC.

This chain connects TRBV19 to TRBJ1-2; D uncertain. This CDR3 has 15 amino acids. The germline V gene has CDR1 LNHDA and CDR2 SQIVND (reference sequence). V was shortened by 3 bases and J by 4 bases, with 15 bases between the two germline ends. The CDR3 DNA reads TGTGCCAGTAGTATGGGCCCCGGCGGGTCCTATGGCTACACCTTC. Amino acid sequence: CASSMGPGGSYGYTF.

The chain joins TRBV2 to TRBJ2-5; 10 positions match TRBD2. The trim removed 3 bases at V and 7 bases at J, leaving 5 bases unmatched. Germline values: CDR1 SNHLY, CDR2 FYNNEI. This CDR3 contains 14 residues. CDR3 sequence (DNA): TGTGCCAGCAGTGATACTAGCGGGGCTACGACCCAGTACTTC. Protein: CASSDTSGATTQYF.

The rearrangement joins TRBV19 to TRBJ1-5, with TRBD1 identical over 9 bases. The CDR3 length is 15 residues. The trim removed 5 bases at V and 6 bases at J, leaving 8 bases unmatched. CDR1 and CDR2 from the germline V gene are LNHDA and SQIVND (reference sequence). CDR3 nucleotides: TGTGCCAGTAGTGCCCGGGACAGGGAGAGTCAGCCCCAGCATTTT. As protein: CASSARDRESQPQHF.

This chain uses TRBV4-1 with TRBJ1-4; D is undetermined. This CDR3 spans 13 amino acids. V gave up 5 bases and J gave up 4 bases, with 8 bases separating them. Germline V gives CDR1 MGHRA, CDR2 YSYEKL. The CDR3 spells CASSVTVNEKLFF. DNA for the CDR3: TGCGCCAGCAGCGTCACGGTTAATGAAAAACTGTTTTTT.

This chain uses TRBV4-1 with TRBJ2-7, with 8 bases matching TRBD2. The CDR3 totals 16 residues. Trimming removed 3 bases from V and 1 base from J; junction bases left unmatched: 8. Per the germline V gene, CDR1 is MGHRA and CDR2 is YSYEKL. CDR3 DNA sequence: TGCGCCAGCAGCCACTTAGCGGGACTCCGATCCTACGAGCAGTACTTC. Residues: CASSHLAGLRSYEQYF.

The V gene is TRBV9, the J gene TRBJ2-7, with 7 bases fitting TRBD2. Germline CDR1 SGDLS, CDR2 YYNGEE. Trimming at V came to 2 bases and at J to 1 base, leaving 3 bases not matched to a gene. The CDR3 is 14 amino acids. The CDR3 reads CASSVAGASYEQYF. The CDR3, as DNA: TGTGCCAGCAGCGTTGCGGGAGCGTCCTACGAGCAGTACTTC.

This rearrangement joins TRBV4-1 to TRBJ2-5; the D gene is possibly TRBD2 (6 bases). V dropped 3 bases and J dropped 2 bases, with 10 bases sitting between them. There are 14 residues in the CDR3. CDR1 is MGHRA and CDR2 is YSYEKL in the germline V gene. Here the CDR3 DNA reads TGCGCCAGCAGCCAGAGTGGAGGGCAAGAGACCCAGTACTTC. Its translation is CASSQSGGQETQYF.

CDR3 nucleotide sequence: TGTGCCAGCAGTTTTAGGGCAGGGACGAACTATGGCTACACCTTC. Translation: CASSFRAGTNYGYTF. V and J are TRBV27 and TRBJ1-2; a possible D gene is TRBD1 (5 bases). The CDR3 consists of 15 residues. Per germline, CDR1 MNHEY and CDR2 SMNVEV (reference sequence). V was shortened by 3 bases and J by 2 bases, with 13 bases between the two germline ends.

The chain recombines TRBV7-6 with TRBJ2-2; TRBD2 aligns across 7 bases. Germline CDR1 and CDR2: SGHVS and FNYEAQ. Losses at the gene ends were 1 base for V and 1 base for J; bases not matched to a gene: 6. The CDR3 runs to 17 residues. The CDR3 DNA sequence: TGTGCCAGCAGCTTAGATCCGGAGCGGGGGAACACCGGGGAGCTGTTTTTT. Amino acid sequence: CASSLDPERGNTGELFF.

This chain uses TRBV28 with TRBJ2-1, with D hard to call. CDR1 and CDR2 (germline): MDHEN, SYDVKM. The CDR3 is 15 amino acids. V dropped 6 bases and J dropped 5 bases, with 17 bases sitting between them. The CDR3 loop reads CASSPASPGDNEQFF. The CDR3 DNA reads TGTGCCAGCAGCCCCGCCAGCCCAGGTGACAATGAGCAGTTCTTC.

The CDR3 DNA sequence: TGCGCCAGCAGCCAAGAATTAGGTGCAGGACAGGGGTCTTTCTTT. Translating gives CASSQELGAGQGSFF. The gene calls are TRBV4-1 and TRBJ1-1, with 9 bases aligning to TRBD1. The V segment lost 0 bases and the J segment 12 bases; nucleotides outside the gene matches: 11. The CDR3 runs 15 residues. CDR1 MGHRA and CDR2 YSYEKL come from the germline V gene.

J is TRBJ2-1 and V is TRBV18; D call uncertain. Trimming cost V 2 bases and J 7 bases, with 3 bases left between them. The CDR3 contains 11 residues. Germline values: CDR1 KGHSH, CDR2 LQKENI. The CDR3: CASSPTNEQFF. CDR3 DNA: TGTGCCAGCTCACCAACGAATGAGCAGTTCTTC.

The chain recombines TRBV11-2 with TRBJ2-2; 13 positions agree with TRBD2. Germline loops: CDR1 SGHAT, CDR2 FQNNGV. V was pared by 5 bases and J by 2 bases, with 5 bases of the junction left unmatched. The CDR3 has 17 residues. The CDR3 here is CASSPGLAGVNTGELFF. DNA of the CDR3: TGTGCCAGCAGCCCAGGACTAGCGGGAGTTAACACCGGGGAGCTGTTTTTT.

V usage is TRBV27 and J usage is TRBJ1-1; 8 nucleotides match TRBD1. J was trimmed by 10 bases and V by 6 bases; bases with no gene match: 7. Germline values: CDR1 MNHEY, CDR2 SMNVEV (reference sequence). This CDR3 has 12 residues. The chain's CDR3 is CASSRGQGGAFF. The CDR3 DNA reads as TGTGCCAGCAGCCGCGGACAGGGAGGAGCTTTCTTT.